The 27 T cell receptor beta chains listed next were all sequenced from one sample in a study of human T cells and chemical hapten exposure. Time point meaning: pre-sensitization, week 0. The sample's treatment: therapeutic diphenylcyclopropenone sensitization with weekly scalp DPC. TCRdb re-called the RACE reads through MiXCR, storing one row per CDR3 protein. The table shows fewer than 300,000 distinct CDR3 sequences, with about 7.7% occurring only once. Here the sequenced sample was whole blood, taken in connection with sensitization to the hapten diphenylcyclopropenone (DPC). These receptors originate from a man in his late teens or twenties with alopecia areata. Some clones in this sample may be carry-over from other donors' samples.

The gene calls are TRBV29-1 and TRBJ2-1; 12 positions match TRBD2. Per the germline V gene, CDR1 is SQVTM and CDR2 is ANQGSEA. The junction had 9 bases not matched to a gene; V was cut back by 7 bases and J by 14 bases. This CDR3 has 12 residues. The CDR3 coding sequence is TGCAGCGCCCGACTAGCGGGGGTTTCGGAGTTCTTC. Encoded protein: CSARLAGVSEFF.

This clonotype has at least ten counts. V usage is TRBV12-3 or TRBV12-4 and J usage is TRBJ1-2; D is unresolved. The CDR3 sequence is 12 residues long. Trimming left V 5 bases short and J 3 bases short, with 7 bases between. CDR3 region: CASSQSDYGYTF. DNA of the CDR3: TGTGCCAGCAGTCAAAGTGACTATGGCTACACCTTC.

The V call is TRBV7-2, the J call TRBJ2-6; no clear D. Germline CDR1 reads SGHTA; CDR2 reads FQGNSA. CDR3 length equals 16 residues. V was clipped by 5 bases and J by 1 base, with 12 bases between them. This CDR3 reads CASSPITESGANVLTF. CDR3 coding DNA: TGTGCCAGCAGCCCCATCACCGAATCTGGGGCCAACGTCCTGACTTTC.

The gene calls are TRBV6-5 and TRBJ2-6, with D unresolved. This CDR3 region has 13 residues. Germline V gene sequence: CDR1 MNHEY, CDR2 SVGAGI. V was trimmed by 8 bases and J by 0 bases, leaving 5 bases between them. The DNA of the CDR3 is TGTGCCAGCCGCAACTCTGGGGCCAACGTCCTGACTTTC. Residues: CASRNSGANVLTF.

The chain employs TRBV12-3 or TRBV12-4 and TRBJ1-5; D gene uncertain. This CDR3 has 15 amino acids. Trimming took 0 bases from V and 3 from J, leaving 9 bases between them. The CDR3 coding sequence is TGTGCCAGCAGTTTAGCGCTGAGCGCCAATCAGCCCCAGCATTTT. Translated, it gives CASSLALSANQPQHF.

This chain uses TRBV5-5 with TRBJ2-4; the match to TRBD1 covers 8 bases. In germline, CDR1 is SGHKS, CDR2 YYEKEE (reference sequence). The CDR3 is made up of 16 amino acids. The V segment lost 0 bases and the J segment 4 bases; nucleotides outside the gene matches: 6. The CDR3 nucleotides are TGTGCCAGCAGCTTGGGACAGGGGAGTTCAAAAAACATTCAGTACTTC. Translated: CASSLGQGSSKNIQYF.

The table lists this clonotype with a few counts. The chain links TRBV4-1 to TRBJ2-7, with D possibly being TRBD2 (5 bases). The germline V and J ends were trimmed by 4 bases and 2 bases, with 12 bases remaining between them. This CDR3 contains 14 residues. Germline values: CDR1 MGHRA, CDR2 YSYEKL. CDR3 sequence: CASSRIGVPYEQYF. The CDR3 DNA reads TGCGCCAGCAGCCGCATCGGGGTGCCCTACGAGCAGTACTTC.

This clonotype was counted many times. The chain joins TRBV20-1 to TRBJ1-1; 7 bases are a match to TRBD1. Germline-derived CDR1 and CDR2 are DFQATT and SNEGSKA (reference sequence). The J segment lost 1 base and the V segment lost 8 bases, leaving 10 bases of the junction unmatched. The CDR3 has 14 amino acids. The DNA for the CDR3 is TGCAGTCAATCTGAGAGGGGGCCGAACACTGAAGCTTTCTTT. Amino acids: CSQSERGPNTEAFF.

This clonotype was observed at least ten times. The gene calls are TRBV5-5 and TRBJ1-1; weak D call: TRBD1 (5 bases). The CDR3 contains 14 residues. Trimming removed 4 bases at V and 0 bases at J, with 10 bases between. Germline V gene sequence: CDR1 SGHKS, CDR2 YYEKEE (reference sequence). CDR3 in amino acids: CASSGAGLNTEAFF. CDR3 bases: TGTGCCAGCAGCGGGGCAGGGTTGAACACTGAAGCTTTCTTT.

This clonotype showed up just a few times. The chain carries TRBV29-1 and TRBJ1-2; maybe TRBD1 (5 bases). The germline gives CDR1 SQVTM, CDR2 ANQGSEA. Trimming pared 4 bases from V and 6 bases from J, leaving 12 bases between. The CDR3 is 12 residues long. In nucleotides, the CDR3 is TGCAGCGTTGTCCAGGGAATGAATGGCTACACCTTC. Its protein product is CSVVQGMNGYTF.

This clonotype has a count of ten or more. J is TRBJ2-1 and V is TRBV5-1; D is unclear. The CDR3 is 11 residues long. Per the germline V gene, CDR1 is SGHRS and CDR2 is YFSETQ. V was pared by 0 bases and J by 15 bases, with 10 bases between. DNA for the CDR3: TGCGCCAGCAGCTTGGCCCTCAGCCGGTTCTTC. It specifies CASSLALSRFF.

This clonotype was counted between two and nine times. The chain carries TRBV6-2 or TRBV6-3 and TRBJ1-5; maybe TRBD1 (5 bases). This CDR3 has 15 amino acids. V was cut by 6 bases and J by 0 bases, with 12 bases left in between. Germline values: CDR1 MNHEY, CDR2 SVGEGT. The CDR3 DNA is TGTGCCAGCAGAGGGACGGCCTATAGCAATCAGCCCCAGCATTTT. Translation: CASRGTAYSNQPQHF.

This clonotype has only a few counts. The chain has TRBV7-2 and TRBJ2-1; D is perhaps TRBD1 (7 bases). CDR3 size: 17 residues. The ends were cut back, 6 bases at V and 2 bases at J, with 20 bases in the middle. Germline CDR1 is SGHTA and CDR2 is FQGNSA. CDR3: CASRQSGQGGTYNEQFF. The CDR3 coding sequence is TGTGCCAGCAGACAATCGGGGCAGGGGGGTACCTACAATGAGCAGTTCTTC.

This clonotype was detected only a few times. The DNA of the CDR3 is TGCAGTGCTAGAGCAGGGATCAGCGGCTACACCTTC. Protein sequence: CSARAGISGYTF. This sequence joins TRBV20-1 and TRBJ1-2; the D gene is possibly TRBD1 (5 bases). CDR1 is DFQATT, CDR2 SNEGSKA, per germline (reference sequence). The CDR3 contains 12 residues. V lost 1 base to trimming and J lost 8 bases, with 11 bases between them.

This clonotype was counted a few times. The gene calls are TRBV27 and TRBJ1-4; D perhaps matches TRBD1 (5 bases). Germline CDR1 reads MNHEY; CDR2 reads SMNVEV (reference sequence). The CDR3 has 15 amino acids. V lost 2 bases and J lost 3, with 10 bases in between. CDR3 loop: CASSLAGTPNEKLFF. DNA for the CDR3: TGTGCCAGCAGTTTAGCGGGGACTCCTAATGAAAAACTGTTTTTT.

The CDR3 loop is CASSPAGDYGYTF. The CDR3 region has the DNA TGTGCCAGCAGCCCCGCGGGTGACTATGGCTACACCTTC. The chain carries TRBV7-2 and TRBJ1-2; unclear D gene. The CDR3 runs to 13 residues. Trimming stripped 5 bases from V and 3 bases from J, with 10 bases between. The germline CDR1 and CDR2 sequences are SGHTA and FQGNSA.

In its sample, this clonotype was seen many times. The CDR3 bases are TGTGCCAGCAGCTTAGATCCCAATCAGCCCCAGCATTTT. It codes for CASSLDPNQPQHF. The chain links TRBV7-2 to TRBJ1-5; no clear D gene. V lost 1 base and J lost 3, with 4 bases in between. Germline assignment: CDR1 SGHTA and CDR2 FQGNSA. The CDR3 runs to 13 residues.

This clonotype showed up many times. This chain links TRBV6-5 with TRBJ2-3; 7 nucleotides align to TRBD1. The junction had 2 bases not matched to a gene; V was cut back by 2 bases and J by 3 bases. Germline values: CDR1 MNHEY, CDR2 SVGAGI. The CDR3 is made up of 14 amino acids. CDR3 residues: CASSYRQGTDTQYF. The CDR3 region has the DNA TGTGCCAGCAGTTACCGACAGGGTACAGATACGCAGTATTTT.

This clonotype has more than one count but fewer than ten. The rearrangement links TRBV29-1 to TRBJ2-3; D unclear. There are 15 residues in the CDR3. Between the trimmed V and J ends, which lost 0 bases and 0 bases, there was a span of 10 bases. Per germline, CDR1 SQVTM and CDR2 ANQGSEA. As DNA, the CDR3 is TGCAGCGTTGAAGATGGGCCATCGAGCACAGATACGCAGTATTTT. Residues: CSVEDGPSSTDTQYF.

V gene TRBV18 combines with J gene TRBJ1-5; D gene uncertain. Per germline, CDR1 KGHSH and CDR2 LQKENI. The CDR3 has 13 amino acids. The V end was cut by 3 bases, the J end by 3 bases, with 6 bases between. Here the CDR3 DNA reads TGTGCCAGCTCACCGGTCCTCAATCAGCCCCAGCATTTT. It codes for CASSPVLNQPQHF.

This clonotype has more than one count but fewer than ten. The chain joins TRBV29-1 to TRBJ2-5; D could derive from TRBD1 or TRBD2 (5 bases each). The CDR3 runs to 13 residues. Per the germline V gene, CDR1 is SQVTM and CDR2 is ANQGSEA. The V end lost 3 bases, the J end lost 1 base, and 9 bases lay between the germline ends. The CDR3 sequence is CSVERGPQETQYF. DNA of the CDR3: TGCAGCGTTGAGAGGGGACCCCAAGAGACCCAGTACTTC.

The rearrangement links TRBV10-1 to TRBJ2-3; D uncertain. CDR1 and CDR2 (germline): WNHNN, SYGVQD (reference sequence). Trimming shortened V by 0 bases and J by 2 bases, and 6 bases separated the two germline ends. The CDR3 extends over 14 amino acids. CDR3 amino acids: CASSESAVTDTQYF. The CDR3 DNA sequence: TGCGCCAGCAGTGAGTCGGCAGTCACAGATACGCAGTATTTT.

The chain combines TRBV20-1 with TRBJ1-1, with a possible D match to TRBD1 (5 bases). Trimming took off 6 bases at V and 12 bases at J, with 11 bases between the two ends. In germline, CDR1 is DFQATT, CDR2 SNEGSKA (reference sequence). The CDR3 has 9 residues. The CDR3 sequence is CSAVGGSFF. CDR3 DNA sequence: TGCAGTGCCGTCGGGGGGTCTTTCTTT.

This clonotype was detected only a few times. The gene calls are TRBV15 and TRBJ2-1, with 8 bases aligning to TRBD1. Germline V gene data show CDR1 as LNHNV and CDR2 as YYDKDF (reference sequence). The CDR3 has 14 residues. V lost 11 bases to trimming and J lost 6 bases; unmatched junction nucleotides: 12. The CDR3 sequence: CAVGQGFSGNEQFF. CDR3 coding DNA: TGTGCCGTCGGACAGGGATTTTCGGGCAATGAGCAGTTCTTC.

This clonotype appeared a few times. The chain recombines TRBV7-2 with TRBJ2-2; the match to TRBD1 covers 9 bases. V lost 2 bases, J lost 5 bases, and 6 bases stayed unmatched. Per the germline V gene, CDR1 is SGHTA and CDR2 is FQGNSA. There are 16 residues in the CDR3. The CDR3 nucleotides are TGTGCCAGCAGCTTATTTCACAGGGGGCCGACCGGGGAGCTGTTTTTT. It codes for CASSLFHRGPTGELFF.

This clonotype was recorded a few times. The genes are TRBV20-1 and TRBJ2-3; a possible D gene is TRBD1 (6 bases). Trimming took 1 base from V and 4 from J, leaving 18 bases between them. The CDR3 extends over 16 amino acids. In germline, CDR1 is DFQATT, CDR2 SNEGSKA (reference sequence). This CDR3 is CSARGGPVGGADTQYF. CDR3 nucleotides: TGCAGTGCTAGAGGGGGGCCAGTCGGTGGTGCAGATACGCAGTATTTT.

In this sample, this clonotype turned up a few times. This rearrangement joins TRBV7-9 to TRBJ2-7; D is undetermined. The CDR3 consists of 12 residues. The germline gives CDR1 SEHNR, CDR2 FQNEAQ (reference sequence). The CDR3 sequence is CASSLTSFEQYV. CDR3 nucleotides: TGTGCCAGCAGCCTAACATCCTTCGAGCAGTACGTC.